These 30 T cell receptor beta chains were sequenced from one sample in a study of T cell repertoires in cytomegalovirus infection. These TCRs' antigens remain unknown. TCRdb fed the reads into MiXCR, producing one record per CDR3 protein. The sample lists 45,000 to 55,000 distinct CDR3 sequences, roughly 18% occurring once. Sample: CD8+ T cells from cultured PBMCs, taken from culture after CMV antigen stimulation. The receptor source for this set is a human donor in good health (CMV status not recorded). Some clones in this sample may be carry-over from other donors' samples.

This clonotype was seen a few times. The chain recombines TRBV2 with TRBJ2-2, with D possibly being TRBD1 (5 bases). V gave up 6 bases and J gave up 5 bases, with 10 bases separating them. CDR3 length equals 13 residues. Germline CDR1 is SNHLY and CDR2 is FYNNEI. The CDR3 bases are TGTGCCAGCAGAATGCAGGGTACCGGGGAGCTGTTTTTT. Translated, it gives CASRMQGTGELFF.

This clonotype came up a few times. This sequence joins TRBV4-3 and TRBJ1-1; D gene unclear. The CDR3 spans 15 residues. Germline CDR1 LGHNA, CDR2 YSLEER. Trimming shortened V by 0 bases and J by 3 bases, and 11 bases separated the two germline ends. CDR3 loop: CASSQDSGVDTEAFF. The CDR3 region has the DNA TGCGCCAGCAGCCAAGATTCCGGGGTGGACACTGAAGCTTTCTTT.

Many counts were recorded for this clonotype. The chain links TRBV12-3 or TRBV12-4 to TRBJ2-2; the match to TRBD1 covers 9 bases. The CDR3 is 15 residues long. Unmatched junction bases numbered 9, after V lost 10 bases and J lost 3 bases. The CDR3 nucleotides are TGTGCCACCTCCCCCGGGACAGGGTACACCGGGGAGCTGTTTTTT. Translating it yields CATSPGTGYTGELFF.

The CDR3 coding sequence is TGTGCCAGCAGCTCACCGGGACAGGGGGCGGCCAATGAGCAGTTCTTC. Translated: CASSSPGQGAANEQFF. The chain combines TRBV7-9 with TRBJ2-1; 12 bases are a match to TRBD1. Unmatched junction bases numbered 7, after V lost 4 bases and J lost 6 bases. The germline CDR1 and CDR2 sequences are SEHNR and FQNEAQ (reference sequence). The CDR3 contains 16 residues. Drawing the rest from reference TRBV7-9 and TRBJ2-1, the complete variable domain is DTGVSQNPRHKITKRGQNVTFRCDPISEHNRLYWYRQTLGQGPEFLTYFQNEAQLEKSRLLSDRFSAERPKGSFSTLEIQRTEQGDSAMYLCASSSPGQGAANEQFFGPGTRLTVL.

V gene TRBV7-9 combines with J gene TRBJ1-5; TRBD1 is a possible D gene (6 bases). V was clipped by 1 base and J by 3 bases, with 10 bases between them. Germline CDR1 SEHNR, CDR2 FQNEAQ (reference sequence). The CDR3 runs 15 residues. The CDR3 protein is CASSLDREYNQPQHF. CDR3 sequence (DNA): TGTGCCAGCAGCTTAGACAGGGAATACAATCAGCCCCAGCATTTT.

This clonotype was counted many times. The genes are TRBV7-2 and TRBJ2-7; 7 nucleotides agree with TRBD1. The CDR3 length is 14 residues. From germline, CDR1 is SGHTA and CDR2 FQGNSA. Germline trimming cut 5 bases from V and 3 bases from J; bases unmatched to any gene: 7. The CDR3 loop is CASSPSGQVYEQYF. The CDR3 bases are TGTGCCAGCAGCCCCTCCGGACAGGTCTACGAGCAGTACTTC.

This clonotype was counted between two and nine times. V usage is TRBV5-1 and J usage is TRBJ1-1, with D tentatively TRBD1 (5 bases). Germline CDR1 reads SGHRS; CDR2 reads YFSETQ. The CDR3 consists of 14 residues. Between the trimmed V and J ends, which lost 4 bases and 1 base, there was a span of 11 bases. CDR3 sequence reads: CASSRIGENTEAFF. The CDR3 DNA follows: TGCGCCAGCAGCCGGATAGGGGAGAACACTGAAGCTTTCTTT. The full variable domain, completed using reference TRBV5-1 and TRBJ1-1, is KAGVTQTPRYLIKTRGQQVTLSCSPISGHRSVSWYQQTPGQGLQFLFEYFSETQRNKGNFPGRFSGRQFSNSRSEMNVSTLELGDSALYLCASSRIGENTEAFFGQGTRLTVV.

This clonotype was seen more than once but under ten times. This chain connects TRBV6-2 or TRBV6-3 to TRBJ2-1; weak D call: TRBD1 (6 bases). The CDR3 runs 14 residues. Per the germline V gene, CDR1 is MNHEY and CDR2 is SVGEGT. With 2 bases removed from V and 1 base from J, the gap between germline ends came to 6 bases. The CDR3 sequence is CASSYQGSYNEQFF. The DNA of the CDR3 is TGTGCCAGCAGTTACCAGGGGTCCTACAATGAGCAGTTCTTC.

This clonotype was seen only a few times. The chain recombines TRBV10-2 with TRBJ2-2; TRBD2 aligns across 11 bases. Germline CDR1 WSHSY, CDR2 SAAADI. Germline trimming cut 2 bases from V and 4 bases from J; bases unmatched to any gene: 3. The CDR3 totals 16 residues. CDR3 protein: CASSETSGSITGELFF. The CDR3 nucleotides read TGCGCCAGCAGTGAGACTAGCGGGAGTATCACCGGGGAGCTGTTTTTT.

This clonotype has a handful of counts. This chain connects TRBV5-1 to TRBJ1-2, with D perhaps TRBD1 (6 bases). Germline CDR1 and CDR2: SGHRS and YFSETQ. The ends were cut back, 0 bases at V and 3 bases at J, with 15 bases in the middle. The CDR3 contains 16 residues. The CDR3 DNA sequence: TGCGCCAGCAGCTTGGTTTCGGGGGCCCGACACTATGGCTACACCTTC. Translated, it gives CASSLVSGARHYGYTF.

The rearrangement links TRBV6-2 or TRBV6-3 to TRBJ1-1; D is undetermined. The CDR3 sequence is 13 residues long. The germline V gene has CDR1 MNHEY and CDR2 SVGEGT. Trimming took off 6 bases at V and 5 bases at J, with 13 bases between the two ends. CDR3 sequence reads: CASRIGRRTEAFF. CDR3 bases: TGTGCCAGCAGAATAGGAAGAAGGACTGAAGCTTTCTTT.

This clonotype was detected ten times or more. The chain recombines TRBV27 with TRBJ1-2; D is perhaps TRBD1 (6 bases). There are 13 residues in the CDR3. Germline CDR1 MNHEY, CDR2 SMNVEV (reference sequence). V lost 6 bases to trimming and J lost 4 bases, with 12 bases between them. The CDR3 region is CASSSGAGYGYTF. In DNA, the CDR3 is TGTGCCAGCAGCTCGGGGGCCGGCTATGGCTACACCTTC.

The V and J genes are TRBV6-5 and TRBJ1-6, with no clear D. Trimming took 0 bases from V and 2 from J, leaving 8 bases between them. The CDR3 has 16 residues. Germline lookup yields CDR1 MNHEY and CDR2 SVGAGI. CDR3: CASSYSRQTYNSPLHF. The CDR3 coding sequence is TGTGCCAGCAGTTACTCCCGGCAGACCTATAATTCACCCCTCCACTTT.

This clonotype showed up just a few times. CDR3 residues: CASSQDRDLNQPQHF. CDR3 sequence (DNA): TGTGCCAGCAGCCAAGATAGGGACCTGAATCAGCCCCAGCATTTT. V and J are TRBV4-2 and TRBJ1-5; TRBD1 is a possible D gene (5 bases). V lost 0 bases and J 4 bases, leaving 10 bases between the germline ends. Germline CDR1 is LGHNA and CDR2 is YNFKEQ. This CDR3 is 15 amino acids long.

This clonotype was observed a handful of times. The J gene is TRBJ1-1, the V gene TRBV28, with TRBD1 matching over 7 bases. Germline lookup yields CDR1 MDHEN and CDR2 SYDVKM. Losses at the gene ends were 10 bases for V and 3 bases for J; bases not matched to a gene: 11. This CDR3 region has 14 residues. The CDR3 nucleotides read TGTGCCACCCACAGTGCAGGGGGAGACACTGAAGCTTTCTTT. Its translation: CATHSAGGDTEAFF.

This clonotype was seen a few times. The J gene is TRBJ1-1, the V gene TRBV30; weak D call: TRBD1 (5 bases). Germline V gene sequence: CDR1 GTSNPN, CDR2 SVGIG (reference sequence). V shed 2 bases and J shed 4 bases, with 11 bases lying between them. The CDR3 length is 13 residues. CDR3 protein: CAWSPDIGTEAFF. The CDR3 DNA reads TGTGCCTGGAGTCCGGACATTGGCACTGAAGCTTTCTTT.

This clonotype was detected only a few times. The chain links TRBV11-3 to TRBJ2-4; D might be TRBD2 (7 bases). The CDR3 covers 15 residues. V was trimmed by 5 bases and J by 4 bases, leaving 15 bases between them. CDR1 is SGHNT and CDR2 is YENEEA in the germline V gene. The CDR3 bases are TGTGCCAGCAGCGTACCGGGGGGCGCGAAAAACATTCAGTACTTC. Translation gives CASSVPGGAKNIQYF.

Ten or more counts support this clonotype. This sequence joins TRBV7-9 and TRBJ2-5, with D maybe TRBD2 (5 bases). V was shortened by 3 bases and J by 0 bases, with 8 bases between the two germline ends. Germline V gives CDR1 SEHNR, CDR2 FQNEAQ (reference sequence). This CDR3 spans 14 amino acids. For the CDR3, the DNA is TGTGCCAGCAGCTTTCCGGGAAACCAAGAGACCCAGTACTTC. Translating it yields CASSFPGNQETQYF.

This clonotype was seen a few times. V gene TRBV14 combines with J gene TRBJ2-7, with 9 bases aligning to TRBD1. V lost 2 bases and J lost 6; bases outside the gene matches: 2. Germline CDR1 is SGHDN and CDR2 is FVKESK. This CDR3 comprises 13 residues. CDR3 nucleotide sequence: TGTGCCAGCAGCCAAAACAGGGGGCGCGAGCAGTACTTC. Translated: CASSQNRGREQYF.

This clonotype showed up just a few times. The chain links TRBV27 to TRBJ1-1, with D uncertain. The germline V gene encodes CDR1 MNHEY and CDR2 SMNVEV (reference sequence). The CDR3 sequence is 15 residues long. V was shortened by 0 bases and J by 8 bases, with 16 bases between the two germline ends. CDR3 residues: CASSLSIQGQTEAFF. The CDR3 bases are TGTGCCAGCAGTTTATCGATTCAAGGGCAGACAGAAGCTTTCTTT.

The chain is built from TRBV5-4 and TRBJ2-5; 8 bases are a match to TRBD1. Per the germline V gene, CDR1 is SGHNT and CDR2 is YYREEE (reference sequence). Germline trimming cut 1 base from V and 6 bases from J; bases unmatched to any gene: 17. The CDR3 runs 18 residues. The CDR3 sequence is CASSLPPRTAQGGQTQYF. CDR3 DNA: TGTGCCAGCAGCTTGCCTCCACGGACGGCACAGGGGGGACAGACCCAGTACTTC.

A note on this clonotype: A much larger clone differs from this one at a single base, so this may be a read error. The chain is built from TRBV7-8 and TRBJ2-7; 8 nucleotides agree with TRBD2. The CDR3 runs 16 residues. Germline V lookup: CDR1 SGHVS, CDR2 FQNEAQ. CDR3 protein: CASNLRLAGQNYEQYF. CDR3 bases: TGTGCCAGCAACTTACGCCTAGCGGGCCAAAACTACGAGCAGTACTTC.

The sample holds many counts of this clonotype. The V and J genes are TRBV13 and TRBJ2-2; D remains ambiguous. Germline lookup yields CDR1 PRHDT and CDR2 FYEKMQ (reference sequence). This CDR3 has 12 amino acids. V lost 3 bases to trimming and J lost 6 bases, with 5 bases between them. This CDR3 is CASSFEAGELFF. The CDR3 bases are TGTGCCAGCAGCTTTGAGGCCGGGGAGCTGTTTTTT.

V usage is TRBV14 and J usage is TRBJ2-3, with TRBD1 as a possible D gene (7 bases). Trimming shortened V by 1 base and J by 4 bases, and 12 bases separated the two germline ends. There are 15 residues in the CDR3. The V gene's germline CDR1 is SGHDN and CDR2 FVKESK. The CDR3 DNA reads TGTGCCAGCAGCCAAGCGACAGGGAGGCCAGATACGCAGTATTTT. This codes for CASSQATGRPDTQYF.

This clonotype showed up just a few times. The CDR3 region has the DNA TGTGCCAGCAGTCCCTGGACTAGCGGGAGATCCACCGGGGAGCTGTTTTTT. Protein product: CASSPWTSGRSTGELFF. The gene calls are TRBV6-2 or TRBV6-3 and TRBJ2-2; 13 bases map to TRBD2. Germline-derived CDR1 and CDR2 are MNHEY and SVGEGT. Trimming took 5 bases from V and 4 from J; bases not matched to a gene: 7. This CDR3 contains 17 residues.

The V call is TRBV4-3, the J call TRBJ2-7; 8 nucleotides agree with TRBD1. Germline lookup yields CDR1 LGHNA and CDR2 YSLEER. This CDR3 has 16 residues. Trimming cost V 0 bases and J 2 bases; bases outside gene matches: 6. CDR3 sequence reads: CASSQDRGTGPYEQYF. DNA for the CDR3: TGCGCCAGCAGCCAAGATCGAGGGACAGGTCCCTACGAGCAGTACTTC.

The rearrangement links TRBV29-1 to TRBJ2-4; D is ambiguous. The CDR3 runs 12 residues. Germline lookup yields CDR1 SQVTM and CDR2 ANQGSEA. The V end was cut by 6 bases, the J end by 5 bases, with 11 bases between. The CDR3 nucleotides read TGCAGCGTGGTCGCCAGAGAAAACATTCAGTACTTC. It translates to CSVVARENIQYF.

There are many counts of this clonotype. The gene calls are TRBV7-2 and TRBJ2-2; D ambiguous. Germline CDR1 reads SGHTA; CDR2 reads FQGNSA. This CDR3 is built from 12 residues. Trimming left V 1 base short and J 7 bases short, with 4 bases between. The DNA of the CDR3 is TGTGCCAGCAGCTTAGTATTCGGGGAGCTGTTTTTT. Translated: CASSLVFGELFF.

This clonotype was seen at least ten times. This chain uses TRBV7-9 with TRBJ1-1; TRBD1 matches at 7 bases. CDR3 length: 16 amino acids. Trimming cost V 1 base and J 0 bases; bases outside gene matches: 5. Germline loops: CDR1 SEHNR, CDR2 FQNEAQ (reference sequence). The CDR3 reads CASSLVPGTVNTEAFF. The CDR3 DNA is TGTGCCAGCAGCTTAGTCCCCGGGACAGTGAACACTGAAGCTTTCTTT.

V usage is TRBV5-6 and J usage is TRBJ2-3, with no clear D. Trimming cost V 4 bases and J 8 bases, with 20 bases left between them. Per germline, CDR1 SGHDT and CDR2 YYEEEE. CDR3 length equals 15 residues. CDR3: CASSADVAVLGTQYF. CDR3 in DNA: TGTGCCAGCAGCGCCGACGTGGCGGTTTTAGGTACGCAGTATTTT.